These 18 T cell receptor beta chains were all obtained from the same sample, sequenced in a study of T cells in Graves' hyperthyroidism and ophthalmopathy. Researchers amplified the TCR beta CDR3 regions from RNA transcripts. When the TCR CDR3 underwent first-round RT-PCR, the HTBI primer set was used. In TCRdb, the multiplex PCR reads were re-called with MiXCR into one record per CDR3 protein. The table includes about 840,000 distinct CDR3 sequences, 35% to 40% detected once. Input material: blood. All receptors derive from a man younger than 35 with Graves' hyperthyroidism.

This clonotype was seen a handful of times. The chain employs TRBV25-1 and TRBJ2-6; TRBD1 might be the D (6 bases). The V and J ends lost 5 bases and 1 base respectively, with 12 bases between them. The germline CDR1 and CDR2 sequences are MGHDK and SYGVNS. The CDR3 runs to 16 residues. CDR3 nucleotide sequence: TGTGCCAGCAGTTCCCAGACAGGATCTGGGGCCAACGTCCTGACTTTC. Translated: CASSSQTGSGANVLTF.

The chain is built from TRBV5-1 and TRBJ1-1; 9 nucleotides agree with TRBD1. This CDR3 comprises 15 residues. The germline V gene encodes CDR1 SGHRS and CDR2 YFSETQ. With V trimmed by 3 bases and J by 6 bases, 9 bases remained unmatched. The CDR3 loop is CASSSTGTGQAEAFF. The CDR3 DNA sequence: TGCGCCAGCAGCTCCACCGGGACAGGGCAGGCTGAAGCTTTCTTT.

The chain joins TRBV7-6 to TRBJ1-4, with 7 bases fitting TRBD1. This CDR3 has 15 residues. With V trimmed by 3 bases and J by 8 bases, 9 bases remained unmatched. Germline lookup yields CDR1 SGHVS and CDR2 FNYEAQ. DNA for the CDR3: TGTGCCAGCAGCTTCACAACAGGGGTCGGGGAAAAACTGTTTTTT. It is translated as CASSFTTGVGEKLFF.

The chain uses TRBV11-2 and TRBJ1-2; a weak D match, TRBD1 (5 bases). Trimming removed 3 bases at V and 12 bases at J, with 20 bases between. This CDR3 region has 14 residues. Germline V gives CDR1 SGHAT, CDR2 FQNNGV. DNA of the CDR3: TGTGCCAGCAGCTTCTCACCCCGGGGGGTTGGGGACACCTTC. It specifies CASSFSPRGVGDTF.

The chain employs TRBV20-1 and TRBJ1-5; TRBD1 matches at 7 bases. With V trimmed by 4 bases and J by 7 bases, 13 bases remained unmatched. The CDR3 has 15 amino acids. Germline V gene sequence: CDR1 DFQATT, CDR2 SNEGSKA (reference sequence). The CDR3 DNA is TGCAGTGCTAACCCAGGGGGAGTGGGCGAGCAGCCCCAGCATTTT. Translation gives CSANPGGVGEQPQHF.

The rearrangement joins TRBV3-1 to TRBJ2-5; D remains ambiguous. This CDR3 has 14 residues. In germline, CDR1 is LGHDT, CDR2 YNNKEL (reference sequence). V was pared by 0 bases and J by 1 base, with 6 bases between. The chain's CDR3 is CASSQDSFQETQYF. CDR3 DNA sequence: TGTGCCAGCAGCCAAGATAGCTTCCAAGAGACCCAGTACTTC.

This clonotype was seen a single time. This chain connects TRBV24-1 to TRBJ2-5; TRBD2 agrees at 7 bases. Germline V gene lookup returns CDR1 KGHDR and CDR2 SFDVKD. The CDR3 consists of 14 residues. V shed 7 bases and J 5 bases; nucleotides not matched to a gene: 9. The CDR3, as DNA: TGTGCCACCAGCGGGAGGCCTTATGGGGAGACCCAGTACTTC. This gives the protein CATSGRPYGETQYF.

The CDR3 region has the DNA TGTGCCAGCAGCTCAGTACGGACAGATAAAGTCACTGGGGCCAACGTCCTGACTTTC. Translation gives CASSSVRTDKVTGANVLTF. The chain recombines TRBV7-2 with TRBJ2-6, with a possible D match to TRBD1 (6 bases). With 4 bases removed from V and 2 bases from J, the gap between germline ends came to 21 bases. The germline V gene encodes CDR1 SGHTA and CDR2 FQGNSA. This CDR3 is built from 19 residues.

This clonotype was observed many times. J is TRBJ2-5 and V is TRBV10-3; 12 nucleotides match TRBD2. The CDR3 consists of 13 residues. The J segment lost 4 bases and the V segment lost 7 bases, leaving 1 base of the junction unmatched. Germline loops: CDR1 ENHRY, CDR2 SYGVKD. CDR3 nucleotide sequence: TGTGCCATCATGGGACTAGCGGGAGAGACCCAGTACTTC. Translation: CAIMGLAGETQYF.

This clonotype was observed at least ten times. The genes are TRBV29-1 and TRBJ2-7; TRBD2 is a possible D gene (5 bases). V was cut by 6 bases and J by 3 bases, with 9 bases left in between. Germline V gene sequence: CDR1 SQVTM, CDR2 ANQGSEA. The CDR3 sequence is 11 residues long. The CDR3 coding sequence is TGCAGCGTCCTCGGGGTCTACGAGCAGTACTTC. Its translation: CSVLGVYEQYF.

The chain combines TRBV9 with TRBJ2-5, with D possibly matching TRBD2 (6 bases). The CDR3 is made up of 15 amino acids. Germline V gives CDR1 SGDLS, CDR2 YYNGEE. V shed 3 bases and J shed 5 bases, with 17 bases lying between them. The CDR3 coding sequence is TGTGCCAGCAGCGCTTCCGGGACTCCTCGTGAGACCCAGTACTTC. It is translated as CASSASGTPRETQYF.

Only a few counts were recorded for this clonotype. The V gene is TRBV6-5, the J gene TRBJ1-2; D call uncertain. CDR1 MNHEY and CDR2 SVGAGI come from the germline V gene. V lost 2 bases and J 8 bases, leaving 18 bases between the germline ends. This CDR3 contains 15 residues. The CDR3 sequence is CASSYVEGLPSGYTF. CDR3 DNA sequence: TGTGCCAGCAGTTACGTCGAAGGTTTGCCTAGCGGCTACACCTTC.

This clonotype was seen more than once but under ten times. CDR3 loop: CASSDGGRFAFF. The DNA for the CDR3 is TGTGCCAGCAGTGACGGGGGGAGGTTTGCTTTCTTT. The chain uses TRBV6-4 and TRBJ1-1; D is perhaps TRBD1 (5 bases). This CDR3 comprises 12 residues. Trimming removed 2 bases from V and 11 bases from J, with 12 bases in between. Germline V gene data show CDR1 as MRHNA and CDR2 as SNTAGT.

The CDR3 region is CASSLRWGAARTGNTIYF. The CDR3 DNA reads TGTGCCAGCAGCCTCCGATGGGGGGCCGCAAGAACTGGAAACACCATATATTTT. The gene calls are TRBV7-9 and TRBJ1-3; weak D call: TRBD1 (6 bases). Per the germline V gene, CDR1 is SEHNR and CDR2 is FQNEAQ (reference sequence). This CDR3 comprises 18 residues. The ends were cut back, 5 bases at V and 2 bases at J, with 22 bases in the middle.

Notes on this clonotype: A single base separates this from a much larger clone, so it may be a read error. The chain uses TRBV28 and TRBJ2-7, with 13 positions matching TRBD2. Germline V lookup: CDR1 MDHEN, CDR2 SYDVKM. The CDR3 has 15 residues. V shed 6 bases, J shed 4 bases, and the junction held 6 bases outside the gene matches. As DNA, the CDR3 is TGTGCCAGCAGCTTAGGGACTAGCGGGAAATACGAGCAGTACTTC. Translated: CASSLGTSGKYEQYF.

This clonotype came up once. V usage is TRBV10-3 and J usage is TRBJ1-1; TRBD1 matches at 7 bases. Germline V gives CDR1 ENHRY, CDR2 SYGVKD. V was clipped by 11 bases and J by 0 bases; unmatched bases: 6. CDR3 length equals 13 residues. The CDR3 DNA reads TGTGCCGTAAGGGACAGCTTGAACACTGAAGCTTTCTTT. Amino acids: CAVRDSLNTEAFF.

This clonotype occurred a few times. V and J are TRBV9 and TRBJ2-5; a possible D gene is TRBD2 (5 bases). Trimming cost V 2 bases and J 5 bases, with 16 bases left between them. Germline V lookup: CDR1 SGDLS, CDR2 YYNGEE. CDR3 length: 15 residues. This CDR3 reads CASSVLAFPGETQYF. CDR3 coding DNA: TGTGCCAGCAGCGTCCTAGCTTTCCCGGGGGAGACCCAGTACTTC.

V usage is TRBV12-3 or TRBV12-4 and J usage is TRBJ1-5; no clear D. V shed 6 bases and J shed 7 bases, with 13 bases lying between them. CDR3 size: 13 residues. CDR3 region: CASRKQTGQPQHF. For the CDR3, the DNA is TGTGCCAGCAGAAAGCAGACCGGACAGCCCCAGCATTTT.